These 2 T cell receptor beta chains share one sample of origin, sequenced in a study of blood T cell repertoires in COVID-19. This table comes from immunoSEQ multiplex PCR, and its TCRdb copy is limited to in-frame clones, with some not included. This repertoire shows about 220,000 clones, approximately 83% found once; its top ten account for roughly 3%. Sequencing was performed on peripheral blood. These receptors came from a woman aged 25 to 45 who had recovered from COVID-19.

CDR3 coding DNA: TGTGCCAGCAGCCAATCGATACTCCCAGGAAGTAATTCACCCCTCCACTTT. Residues: CASSQSILPGSNSPLHF. The rearrangement links TRBV16 to TRBJ1-6; D gene ambiguous. Germline V lookup: CDR1 KGHSY, CDR2 FQNENV. The V end lost 0 bases, the J end lost 6 bases, and 15 bases lay between the germline ends. The CDR3 spans 17 residues. The variable domain in full, completed from reference TRBV16 and TRBJ1-6, reads GEEVAQTPKHLVRGEGQKAKLYCAPIKGHSYVFWYQQVLKNEFKFLISFQNENVFDETGMPKERFSAKCLPNSPCSLEIQATKLEDSAVYFCASSQSILPGSNSPLHFGNGTRLTVT.

The chain recombines TRBV5-1 with TRBJ2-5; 10 nucleotides line up with TRBD2. CDR1 is SGHRS, CDR2 YFSETQ, per germline. Trimming cost V 4 bases and J 5 bases; bases outside gene matches: 8. There are 15 residues in the CDR3. This chain's CDR3 is CASSPKAGGLETQYF. The CDR3 region has the DNA TGCGCCAGCAGCCCAAAAGCGGGGGGGCTTGAGACCCAGTACTTC.